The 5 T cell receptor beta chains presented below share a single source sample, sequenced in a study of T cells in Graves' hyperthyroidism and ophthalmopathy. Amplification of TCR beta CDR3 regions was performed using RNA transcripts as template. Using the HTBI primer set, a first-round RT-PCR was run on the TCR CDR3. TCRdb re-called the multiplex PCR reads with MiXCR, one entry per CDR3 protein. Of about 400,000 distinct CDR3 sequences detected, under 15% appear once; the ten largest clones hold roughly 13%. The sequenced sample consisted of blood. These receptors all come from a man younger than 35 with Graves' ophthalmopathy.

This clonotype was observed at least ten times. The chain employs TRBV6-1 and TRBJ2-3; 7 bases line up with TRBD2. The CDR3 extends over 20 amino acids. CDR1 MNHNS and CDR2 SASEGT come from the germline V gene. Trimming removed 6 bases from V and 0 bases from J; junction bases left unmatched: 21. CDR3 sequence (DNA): TGTGCCAGCAGCTCAACCCGCGGGAGAAAGCTTCTGAGGAGCACAGATACGCAGTATTTT. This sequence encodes CASSSTRGRKLLRSTDTQYF.

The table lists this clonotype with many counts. DNA for the CDR3: TGTGCCAGCAGCTTAGAGCTTTTGGCTGGTACGCAGTATTTT. Residues: CASSLELLAGTQYF. The chain uses TRBV7-8 and TRBJ2-3, with no clear D. The germline CDR1 and CDR2 sequences are SGHVS and FQNEAQ. The CDR3 has 14 residues. The germline V and J ends were trimmed by 1 base and 8 bases, with 13 bases remaining between them.

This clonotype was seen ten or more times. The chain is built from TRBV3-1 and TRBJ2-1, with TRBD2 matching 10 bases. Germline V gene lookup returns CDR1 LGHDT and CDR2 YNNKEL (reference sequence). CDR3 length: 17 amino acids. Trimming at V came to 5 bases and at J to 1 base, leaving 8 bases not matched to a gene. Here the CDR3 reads CASSRTSGPSSYNEQFF. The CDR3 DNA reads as TGTGCCAGCAGCAGGACTAGCGGACCCAGTTCCTACAATGAGCAGTTCTTC.

As DNA, the CDR3 is TGTGCCAGCAGTGAGCCGTATAGCAATCAGCCCCAGCATTTT. It encodes CASSEPYSNQPQHF. V and J are TRBV12-3 or TRBV12-4 and TRBJ1-5; D not resolved. Trimming pared 5 bases from V and 0 bases from J, leaving 8 bases between. This CDR3 comprises 14 residues.

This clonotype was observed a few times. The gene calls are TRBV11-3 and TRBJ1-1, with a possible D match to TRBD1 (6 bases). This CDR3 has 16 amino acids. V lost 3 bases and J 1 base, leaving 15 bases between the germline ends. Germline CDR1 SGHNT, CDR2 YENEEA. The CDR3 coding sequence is TGTGCCAGCAGCTTGGGACACCTAAGTACGAACACTGAAGCTTTCTTT. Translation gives CASSLGHLSTNTEAFF. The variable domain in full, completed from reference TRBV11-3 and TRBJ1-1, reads EAGVVQSPRYKIIEKKQPVAFWCNPISGHNTLYWYLQNLGQGPELLIRYENEEAVDDSQLPKDRFSAERLKGVDSTLKIQPAELGDSAVYLCASSLGHLSTNTEAFFGQGTRLTVV.